This T cell receptor beta chain was captured by sequencing in a study of blood T cell repertoires in COVID-19 (dated by TCRdb to about 2020). With respect to the entire study: Collaborator samples came from the United States, Italy and Spain and covered acute and convalescent phases of COVID-19. The material from the prospective study consisted of cDNA or gDNA derived from T cells, B-cell-depleted T cells, or PBMCs. Subjects who had been exposed to COVID-19, were actively infected with it, or had recovered from it provided the deeply sampled blood TCRbeta repertoires that made up the dataset. The repertoires were released in a freely available public database intended as a resource for research on the immune response to SARS-CoV-2. Samples came from the ongoing ImmuneRACE study (first 160 participants) plus 1,254 subjects from 6 global collaborators. Nearly every sample came with metadata listing a de-identified subject ID, COVID-19 status, age in years and sex. Where available, HLA class I and class II types were taken from metadata supplied by the sample provider and were not determined by assay-based typing.

The CDR3 spans 12 residues, from the cysteine through the phenylalanine. Only CDR3 DNA remains: 36 bases, in frame from the first base. Trimming takes 1 base from V and 4 bases from J, and the germline ends sit 4 bases apart. CDR1 and CDR2 are drawn from the germline V gene (reference sequence): SGHNT, YYREEE. The immunoSEQ Assay, a bias-controlled multiplex PCR, was used to amplify TCRbeta CDR3 regions from genomic DNA. The study's own analysis went as follows. The number of nucleated cells in each sample was estimated from the amplification of reference gene primers within the assay. To quantify the absolute abundance of each unique TCRbeta CDR3 rearrangement, sequence reads were collapsed and filtered. Productive Simpson clonality was computed per sample as the square root of Simpson's diversity index over productive rearrangements. This is the immuneACCESS table as TCRdb keeps it, with only in-frame sequences that have V and J called. A part of the clones is gone; compared with another copy, unresolved V genes explain less than half, and the rest is unexplained. V, J and clone size derive from that table, while D and trimming were established from the DNA sequence. The sample table holds just over 650,000 clones, of which about nine tenths were seen once. The top ten clonotypes cover over 0.2% of the sample.

As concerns this clone: Its antigen is currently not known. The input lacks base qualities; no much larger clone sits a single base away.

The collaborating institutions used their own protocols to collect whole blood in K2EDTA tubes. Collaborator samples were shipped for TCRbeta analysis as frozen whole blood, isolated PBMCs, or DNA extracted from either sample type. Beyond this particular receptor, the publication reports: The amount of clinical and demographic metadata varied by source and participant and was provided uncurated.

The receptor was isolated from a woman aged 18-35 years with acute or convalescent COVID-19. The sequenced sample consisted of peripheral blood. This chain joins TRBV5-4 to TRBJ2-3; the D gene cannot be resolved reliably. The CDR3 has the sequence CASSLTSDTQYF. The nucleotide sequence reads as follows: TGTGCCAGCAGCTTGACTTCAGATACGCAGTATTTT.